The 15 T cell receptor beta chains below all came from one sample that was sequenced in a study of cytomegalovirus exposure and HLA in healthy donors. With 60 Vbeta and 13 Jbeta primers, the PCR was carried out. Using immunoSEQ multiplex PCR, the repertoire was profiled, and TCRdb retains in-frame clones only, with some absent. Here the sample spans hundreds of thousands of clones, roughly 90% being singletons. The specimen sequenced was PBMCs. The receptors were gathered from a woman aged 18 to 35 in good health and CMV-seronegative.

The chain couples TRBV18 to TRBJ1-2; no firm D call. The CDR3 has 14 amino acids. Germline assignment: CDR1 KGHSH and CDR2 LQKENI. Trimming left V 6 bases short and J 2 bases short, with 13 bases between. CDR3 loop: CASSQIEENYGYTF. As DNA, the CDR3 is TGTGCCAGCTCCCAAATCGAAGAGAACTATGGCTACACCTTC.

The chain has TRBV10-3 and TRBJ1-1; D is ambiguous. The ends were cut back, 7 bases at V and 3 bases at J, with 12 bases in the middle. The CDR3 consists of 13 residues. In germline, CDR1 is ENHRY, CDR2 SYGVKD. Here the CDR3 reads CAITRTGDTEAFF. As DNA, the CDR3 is TGTGCCATCACTAGGACCGGGGACACTGAAGCTTTCTTT.

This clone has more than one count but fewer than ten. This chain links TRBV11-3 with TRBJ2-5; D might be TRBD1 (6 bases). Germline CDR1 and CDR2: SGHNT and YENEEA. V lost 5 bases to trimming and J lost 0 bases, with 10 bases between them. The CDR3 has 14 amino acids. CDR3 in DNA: TGTGCCAGCAGCCCGTCAGGGGACCAAGAGACCCAGTACTTC. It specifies CASSPSGDQETQYF. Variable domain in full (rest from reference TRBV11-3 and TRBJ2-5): EAGVVQSPRYKIIEKKQPVAFWCNPISGHNTLYWYLQNLGQGPELLIRYENEEAVDDSQLPKDRFSAERLKGVDSTLKIQPAELGDSAVYLCASSPSGDQETQYFGPGTRLLVL.

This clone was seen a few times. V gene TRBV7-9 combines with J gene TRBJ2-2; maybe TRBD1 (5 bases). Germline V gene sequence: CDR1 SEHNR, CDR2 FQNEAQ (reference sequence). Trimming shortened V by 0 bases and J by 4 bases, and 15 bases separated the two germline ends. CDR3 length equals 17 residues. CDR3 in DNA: TGTGCCAGCAGCTTAGCGCCGGTGGGCAGGGTCACCGGGGAGCTGTTTTTT. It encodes CASSLAPVGRVTGELFF. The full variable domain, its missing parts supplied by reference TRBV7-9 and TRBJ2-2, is DTGVSQNPRHKITKRGQNVTFRCDPISEHNRLYWYRQTLGQGPEFLTYFQNEAQLEKSRLLSDRFSAERPKGSFSTLEIQRTEQGDSAMYLCASSLAPVGRVTGELFFGEGSRLTVL.

The CDR3 DNA reads TGTGCCAGCAGCTTAGAACAGTTTCAGCCCCAGCATTTT. This codes for CASSLEQFQPQHF. The chain employs TRBV7-9 and TRBJ1-5; D gene ambiguous. CDR1 and CDR2 from the germline V gene are SEHNR and FQNEAQ (reference sequence). V lost 1 base and J 6 bases, leaving 7 bases between the germline ends. This CDR3 is 13 amino acids long.

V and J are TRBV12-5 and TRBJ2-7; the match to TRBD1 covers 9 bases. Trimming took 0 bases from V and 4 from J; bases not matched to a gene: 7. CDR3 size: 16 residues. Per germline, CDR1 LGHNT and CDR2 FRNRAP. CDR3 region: CASGLVLGTGIYEQYF. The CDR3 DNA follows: TGTGCTAGTGGTTTGGTATTGGGGACAGGGATTTACGAGCAGTACTTC.

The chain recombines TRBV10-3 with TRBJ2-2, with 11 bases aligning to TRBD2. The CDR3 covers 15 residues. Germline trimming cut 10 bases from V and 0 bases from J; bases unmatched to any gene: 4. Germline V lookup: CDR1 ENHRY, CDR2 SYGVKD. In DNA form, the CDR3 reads TGTGCCACCGGGACTAGCGGTTCGAACACCGGGGAGCTGTTTTTT. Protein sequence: CATGTSGSNTGELFF.

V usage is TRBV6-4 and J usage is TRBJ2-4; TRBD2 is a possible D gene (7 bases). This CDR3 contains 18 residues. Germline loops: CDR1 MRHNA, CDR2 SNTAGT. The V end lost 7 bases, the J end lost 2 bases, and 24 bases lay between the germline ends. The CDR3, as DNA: TGTGCCAGCATTTCGCCTCGGGGGGCAAATAGGTCCAAAAACATTCAGTACTTC. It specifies CASISPRGANRSKNIQYF.

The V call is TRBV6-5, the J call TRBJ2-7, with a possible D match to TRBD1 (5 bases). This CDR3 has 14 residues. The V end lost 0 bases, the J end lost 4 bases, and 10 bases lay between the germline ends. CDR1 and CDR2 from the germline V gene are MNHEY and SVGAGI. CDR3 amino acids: CASSYSGREYEQYF. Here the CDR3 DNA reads TGTGCCAGCAGTTACTCGGGCAGGGAATACGAGCAGTACTTC.

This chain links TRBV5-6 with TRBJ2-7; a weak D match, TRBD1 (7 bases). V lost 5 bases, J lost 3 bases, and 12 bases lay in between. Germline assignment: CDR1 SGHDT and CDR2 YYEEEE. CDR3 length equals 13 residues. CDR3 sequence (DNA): TGTGCCAGCAGGCGGGACAGAGGCTACGAGCAGTACTTC. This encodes CASRRDRGYEQYF.

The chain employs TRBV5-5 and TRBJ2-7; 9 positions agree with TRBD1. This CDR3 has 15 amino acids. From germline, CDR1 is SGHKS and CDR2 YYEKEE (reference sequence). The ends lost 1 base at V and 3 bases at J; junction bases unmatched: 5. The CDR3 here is CASSLYGTGLYEQYF. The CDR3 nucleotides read TGTGCCAGCAGCTTGTATGGGACAGGGCTCTACGAGCAGTACTTC.

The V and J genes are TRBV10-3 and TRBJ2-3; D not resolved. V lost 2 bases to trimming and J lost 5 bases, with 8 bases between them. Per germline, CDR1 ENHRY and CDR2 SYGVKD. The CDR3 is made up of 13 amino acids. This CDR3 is CAISEGGEDTQYF. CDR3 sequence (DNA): TGTGCCATCAGTGAGGGCGGTGAAGATACGCAGTATTTT.

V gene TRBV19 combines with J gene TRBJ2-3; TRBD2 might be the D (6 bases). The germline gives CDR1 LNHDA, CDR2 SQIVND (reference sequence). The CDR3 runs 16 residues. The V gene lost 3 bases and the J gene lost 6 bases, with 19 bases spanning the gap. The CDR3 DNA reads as TGTGCCAGTAGTATCTTCGTTTTGTCGGGGGAGGATACGCAGTATTTT. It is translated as CASSIFVLSGEDTQYF.

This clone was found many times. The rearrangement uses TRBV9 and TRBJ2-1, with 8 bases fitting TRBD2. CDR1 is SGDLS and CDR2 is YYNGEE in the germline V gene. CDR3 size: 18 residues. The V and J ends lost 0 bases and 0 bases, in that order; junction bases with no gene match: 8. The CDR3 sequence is CASSVVASGLSSYNEQFF. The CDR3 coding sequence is TGTGCCAGCAGCGTAGTCGCTAGCGGGCTCAGCTCCTACAATGAGCAGTTCTTC.

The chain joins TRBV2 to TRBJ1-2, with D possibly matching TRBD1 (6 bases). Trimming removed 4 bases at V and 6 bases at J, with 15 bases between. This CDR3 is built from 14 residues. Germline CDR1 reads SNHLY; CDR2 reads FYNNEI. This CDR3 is CASSVWTETDGYTF. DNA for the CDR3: TGTGCCAGCAGTGTATGGACAGAGACGGATGGCTACACCTTC. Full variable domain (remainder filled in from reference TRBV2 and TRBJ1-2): EPEVTQTPSHQVTQMGQEVILRCVPISNHLYFYWYRQILGQKVEFLVSFYNNEISEKSEIFDDQFSVERPDGSNFTLKIRSTKLEDSAMYFCASSVWTETDGYTFGSGTRLTVV.